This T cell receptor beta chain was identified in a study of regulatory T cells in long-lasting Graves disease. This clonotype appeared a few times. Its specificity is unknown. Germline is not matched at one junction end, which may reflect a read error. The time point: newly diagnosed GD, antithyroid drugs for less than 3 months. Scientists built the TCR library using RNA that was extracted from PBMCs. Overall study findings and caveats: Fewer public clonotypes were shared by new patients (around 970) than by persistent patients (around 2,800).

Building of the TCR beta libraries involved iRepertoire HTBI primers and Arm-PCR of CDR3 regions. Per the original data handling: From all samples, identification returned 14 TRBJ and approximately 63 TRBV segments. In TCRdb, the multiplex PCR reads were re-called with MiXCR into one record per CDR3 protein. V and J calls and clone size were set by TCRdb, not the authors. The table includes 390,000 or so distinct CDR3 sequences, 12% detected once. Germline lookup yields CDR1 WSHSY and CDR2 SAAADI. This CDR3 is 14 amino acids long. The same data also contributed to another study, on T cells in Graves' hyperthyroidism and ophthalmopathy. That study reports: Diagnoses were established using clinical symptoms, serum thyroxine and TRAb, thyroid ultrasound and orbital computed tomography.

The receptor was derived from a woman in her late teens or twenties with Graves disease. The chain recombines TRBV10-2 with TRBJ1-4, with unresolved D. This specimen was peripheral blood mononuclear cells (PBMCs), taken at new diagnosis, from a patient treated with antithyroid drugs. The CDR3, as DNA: TGCACCAGCAGTGACTCGTATTTGAGCGGAAAACTGTTTTTT. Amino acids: CTSSDSYLSGKLFF.